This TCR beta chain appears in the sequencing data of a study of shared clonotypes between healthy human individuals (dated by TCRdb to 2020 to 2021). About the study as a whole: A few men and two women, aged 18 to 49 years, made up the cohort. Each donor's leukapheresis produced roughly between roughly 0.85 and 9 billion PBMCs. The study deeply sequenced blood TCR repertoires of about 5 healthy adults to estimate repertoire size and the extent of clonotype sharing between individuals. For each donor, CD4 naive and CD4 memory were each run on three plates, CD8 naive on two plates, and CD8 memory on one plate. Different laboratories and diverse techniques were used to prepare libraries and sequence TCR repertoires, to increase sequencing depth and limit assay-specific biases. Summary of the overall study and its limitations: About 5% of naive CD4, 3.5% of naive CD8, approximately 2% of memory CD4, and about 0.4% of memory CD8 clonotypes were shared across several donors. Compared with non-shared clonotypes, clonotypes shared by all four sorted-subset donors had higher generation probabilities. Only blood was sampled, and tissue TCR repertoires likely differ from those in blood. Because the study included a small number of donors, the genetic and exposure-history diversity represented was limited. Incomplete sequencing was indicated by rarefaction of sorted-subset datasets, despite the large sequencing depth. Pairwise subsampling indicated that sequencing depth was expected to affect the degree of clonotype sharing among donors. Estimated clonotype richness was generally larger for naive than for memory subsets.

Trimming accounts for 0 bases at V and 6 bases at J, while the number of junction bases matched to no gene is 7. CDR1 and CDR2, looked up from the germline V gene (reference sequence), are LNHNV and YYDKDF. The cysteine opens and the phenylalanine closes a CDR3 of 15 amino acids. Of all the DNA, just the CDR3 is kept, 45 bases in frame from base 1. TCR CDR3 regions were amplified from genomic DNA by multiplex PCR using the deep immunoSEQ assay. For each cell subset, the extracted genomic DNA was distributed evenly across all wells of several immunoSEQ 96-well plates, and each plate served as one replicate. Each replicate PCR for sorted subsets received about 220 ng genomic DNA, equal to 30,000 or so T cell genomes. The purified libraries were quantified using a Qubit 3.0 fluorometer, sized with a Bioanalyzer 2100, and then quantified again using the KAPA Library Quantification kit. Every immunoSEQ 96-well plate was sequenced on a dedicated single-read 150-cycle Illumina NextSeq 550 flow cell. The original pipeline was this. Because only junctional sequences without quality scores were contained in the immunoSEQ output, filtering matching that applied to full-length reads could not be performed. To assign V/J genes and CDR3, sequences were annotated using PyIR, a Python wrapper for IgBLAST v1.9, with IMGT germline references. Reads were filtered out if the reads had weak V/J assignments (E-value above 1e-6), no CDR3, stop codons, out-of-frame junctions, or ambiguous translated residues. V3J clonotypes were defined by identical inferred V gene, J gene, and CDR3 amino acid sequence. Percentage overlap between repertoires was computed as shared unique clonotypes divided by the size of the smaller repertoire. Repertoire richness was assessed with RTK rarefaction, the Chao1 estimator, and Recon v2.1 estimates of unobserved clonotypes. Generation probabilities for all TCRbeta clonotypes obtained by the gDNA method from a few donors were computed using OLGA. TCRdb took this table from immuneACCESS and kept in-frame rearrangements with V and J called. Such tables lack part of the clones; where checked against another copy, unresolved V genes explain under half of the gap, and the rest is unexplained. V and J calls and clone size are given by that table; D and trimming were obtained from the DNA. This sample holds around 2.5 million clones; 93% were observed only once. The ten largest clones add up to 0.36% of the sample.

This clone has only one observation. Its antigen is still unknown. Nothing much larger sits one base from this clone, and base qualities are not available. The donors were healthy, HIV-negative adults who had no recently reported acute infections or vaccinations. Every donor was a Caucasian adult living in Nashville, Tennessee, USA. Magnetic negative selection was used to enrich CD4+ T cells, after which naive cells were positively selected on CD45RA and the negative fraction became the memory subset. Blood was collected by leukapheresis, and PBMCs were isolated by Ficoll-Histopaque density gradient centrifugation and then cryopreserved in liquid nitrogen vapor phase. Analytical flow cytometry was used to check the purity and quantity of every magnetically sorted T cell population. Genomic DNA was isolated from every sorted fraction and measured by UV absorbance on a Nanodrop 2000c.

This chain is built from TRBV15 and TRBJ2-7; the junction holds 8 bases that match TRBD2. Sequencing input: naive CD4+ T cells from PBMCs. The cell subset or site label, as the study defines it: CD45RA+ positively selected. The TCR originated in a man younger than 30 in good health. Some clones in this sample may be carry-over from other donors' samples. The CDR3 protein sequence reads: CATSRDVAGQSEQYF. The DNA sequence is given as TGTGCCACCAGCAGAGATGTAGCGGGGCAGAGCGAGCAGTACTTC.